This T cell receptor (beta chain) was obtained from a study of post-analysis software for immune sequencing data. Study-wide context: Several disease courses (relapsing-remitting, secondary progressive and progressive-relapsing) of multiple sclerosis were included. Study-wide results and caveats: Compared with controls, patients had more of five or six TRBV segments, including TRBV5-6, TRBV5-1 and TRBV20-1. Among multiple sclerosis patients, normalized Chao1 diversity was significantly below that of controls. Under the F measure, samples that were prepared in one batch clustered strongly together.

This CDR3 is 16 amino acids long. The V gene lost 6 bases and the J gene lost 0 bases, with 18 bases spanning the gap. The germline gives CDR1 DFQATT, CDR2 SNEGSKA (reference sequence). About this clonotype itself: Its antigen is not known.

Presence of unique molecular identifiers characterized the TCR beta cDNA libraries. Via MiXCR, TCRdb re-called the PCR reads, giving one row per CDR3 protein. Of roughly 580,000 distinct CDR3 sequences in the sample, about 40% were seen once. The source material was blood. The V gene is TRBV20-1, the J gene TRBJ2-1; D is possibly TRBD2 (7 bases). This receptor was identified in a girl aged 10 to 17 with multiple sclerosis. For the CDR3, the DNA is TGCAGTGCCCCAAAAGGGGGGGCGAGCTCCTACAATGAGCAGTTCTTC. Translated: CSAPKGGASSYNEQFF.